What follows are 32 T cell receptor beta chains derived from one specimen sequenced in a study of cytomegalovirus exposure and HLA in healthy donors (dated by TCRdb to the late 2010s). The protocol used for the library was the immunoSEQ multiplex PCR assay. The multiplex PCR relied on a mix of 60 forward primers for TCR Vbeta segments and 13 reverse primers for TCR Jbeta segments. TCRdb took this table from immuneACCESS and kept in-frame rearrangements with V and J called. Such tables lack part of the clones; where checked against another copy, unresolved V genes explain under half of the gap, and the rest is unexplained. For this sample there are about 200,000 clones; 60% to 80% appear just once. The ten largest clones add up to 2.9% of the sample. Specimen: PBMCs. The receptor set was obtained from a woman in her 30s in good health and CMV-seronegative.

The chain recombines TRBV2 with TRBJ1-5, with 10 positions matching TRBD1. Germline V CDR1 and CDR2: SNHLY, FYNNEI. V lost 7 bases and J lost 5; bases outside the gene matches: 5. This CDR3 is built from 14 residues. The CDR3 protein is CASTSTGGYQPQHF. CDR3 coding DNA: TGTGCCAGCACTTCGACAGGGGGCTATCAGCCCCAGCATTTT.

V usage is TRBV28 and J usage is TRBJ2-2; 8 nucleotides match TRBD2. CDR1 MDHEN and CDR2 SYDVKM come from the germline V gene. The trim removed 2 bases at V and 9 bases at J, leaving 11 bases unmatched. The CDR3 runs 16 residues. The CDR3 DNA reads TGTGCCAGCAGTTTAACCGTAGGAGCGGGAGTGTGGGAGCTGTTTTTT. This sequence encodes CASSLTVGAGVWELFF. Full variable domain (outside the CDR3, taken from reference TRBV28 and TRBJ2-2): DVKVTQSSRYLVKRTGEKVFLECVQDMDHENMFWYRQDPGLGLRLIYFSYDVKMKEKGDIPEGYSVSREKKERFSLILESASTNQTSMYLCASSLTVGAGVWELFFGEGSRLTVL.

CDR3: CATSTTGNTGELFF. CDR3 DNA sequence: TGCGCTACCTCCACGACAGGGAACACCGGGGAGCTGTTTTTT. V and J are TRBV5-1 and TRBJ2-2, with a tentative D call TRBD1 (6 bases). CDR1 and CDR2 from the germline V gene are SGHRS and YFSETQ. The CDR3 sequence is 14 residues long. Together with reference TRBV5-1 and TRBJ2-2, the CDR3 gives the full variable domain: KAGVTQTPRYLIKTRGQQVTLSCSPISGHRSVSWYQQTPGQGLQFLFEYFSETQRNKGNFPGRFSGRQFSNSRSEMNVSTLELGDSALYLCATSTTGNTGELFFGEGSRLTVL.

Comments on this clone: One junction end does not reproduce the germline sequence, and a read error may be involved. The rearrangement joins TRBV9 to TRBJ1-2; possible D gene TRBD1, 5 bases. The germline V gene encodes CDR1 SGDLS and CDR2 YYNGEE. The CDR3 is 14 residues long. The CDR3 coding sequence is TGTGCCAGCTCCCCTATTCGGGACTTTTATGGCTACCCCTTC. This sequence encodes CASSPIRDFYGYPF.

This sequence joins TRBV6-5 and TRBJ2-7; 7 bases are shared with TRBD1. Germline V lookup: CDR1 MNHEY, CDR2 SVGAGI. This CDR3 comprises 14 residues. With V trimmed by 7 bases and J by 4 bases, 10 bases remained unmatched. The CDR3 DNA reads as TGTGCCAGCACTCCTGGACAGGCCAGGTACGAGCAGTACTTC. Amino acids: CASTPGQARYEQYF.

The chain has TRBV6-1 and TRBJ1-3; weak D call: TRBD1 (6 bases). The germline V gene encodes CDR1 MNHNS and CDR2 SASEGT. CDR3 length equals 15 residues. Trimming stripped 3 bases from V and 3 bases from J, with 12 bases between. The CDR3 DNA follows: TGTGCCAGCAGTGATCAATGGGGGCTTGGAAACACCATATATTTT. This gives the protein CASSDQWGLGNTIYF.

The chain combines TRBV7-9 with TRBJ1-4; D unclear. Trimming pared 1 base from V and 15 bases from J, leaving 12 bases between. The CDR3 is made up of 12 amino acids. Germline assignment: CDR1 SEHNR and CDR2 FQNEAQ (reference sequence). The CDR3 here is CASSLGPSEVFF. The CDR3 DNA sequence: TGTGCCAGCAGCTTAGGGCCCTCAGAGGTGTTTTTT.

The chain uses TRBV19 and TRBJ2-7; 7 bases are shared with TRBD1. Germline V CDR1 and CDR2: LNHDA, SQIVND (reference sequence). With 1 base clipped from V and 6 bases from J, the junction kept 3 bases outside the gene matches. CDR3 length equals 13 residues. The CDR3 protein is CASSIGTGVEQYF. In nucleotides, the CDR3 is TGTGCCAGTAGTATAGGCACAGGGGTCGAGCAGTACTTC.

The rearrangement joins TRBV14 to TRBJ1-3; D possibly corresponds to TRBD1 (6 bases). Trimming removed 6 bases from V and 2 bases from J, with 14 bases in between. Germline CDR1 SGHDN, CDR2 FVKESK. This CDR3 spans 15 amino acids. As DNA, the CDR3 is TGTGCCAGCAGATTACAGGGTACGCCTGGAAACACCATATATTTT. This encodes CASRLQGTPGNTIYF.

V and J are TRBV7-9 and TRBJ2-1; no definite D call. In germline, CDR1 is SEHNR, CDR2 FQNEAQ (reference sequence). This CDR3 has 11 amino acids. V was pared by 5 bases and J by 10 bases, with 9 bases between. The chain's CDR3 is CASSPLLEQFF. CDR3 coding DNA: TGTGCCAGCAGCCCCCTCCTAGAGCAGTTCTTC.

The chain combines TRBV7-3 with TRBJ2-3, with D possibly TRBD2 on 6 matching bases. This CDR3 region has 13 residues. Germline lookup yields CDR1 SGHTA and CDR2 FQGTGA. With 5 bases removed from V and 4 bases from J, the gap between germline ends came to 10 bases. CDR3 sequence (DNA): TGTGCCAGCAGCCTACTAGCTTCAGATACGCAGTATTTT. This gives the protein CASSLLASDTQYF.

The rearrangement uses TRBV28 and TRBJ2-1, with D perhaps TRBD2 (5 bases). V was clipped by 7 bases and J by 4 bases, with 14 bases between them. This CDR3 region has 14 residues. Germline CDR1 MDHEN, CDR2 SYDVKM. The CDR3 DNA reads TGTGCCAGCATCCCGAGGGAGCGATACAATGAGCAGTTCTTC. Translation: CASIPRERYNEQFF. The complete variable domain, with remaining parts taken from reference TRBV28 and TRBJ2-1, reads DVKVTQSSRYLVKRTGEKVFLECVQDMDHENMFWYRQDPGLGLRLIYFSYDVKMKEKGDIPEGYSVSREKKERFSLILESASTNQTSMYLCASIPRERYNEQFFGPGTRLTVL.

The chain links TRBV11-2 to TRBJ1-2; no clear D gene. Germline lookup yields CDR1 SGHAT and CDR2 FQNNGV. The CDR3 has 16 residues. V lost 1 base to trimming and J lost 8 bases, with 20 bases between them. The CDR3 spells CASSLGPQPGRLGYTF. The CDR3 DNA follows: TGTGCCAGCAGCTTAGGTCCCCAACCGGGCAGACTAGGCTACACCTTC.

The J gene is TRBJ2-1, the V gene TRBV5-6; TRBD1 agrees at 9 bases. The CDR3 runs to 14 residues. Looked up from germline, CDR1 is SGHDT and CDR2 is YYEEEE. V lost 3 bases, J lost 7 bases, and 5 bases stayed unmatched. CDR3 sequence: CASSSGTGLNEQFF. The DNA for the CDR3 is TGTGCCAGCAGCTCCGGGACAGGGCTTAATGAGCAGTTCTTC.

CDR3 DNA sequence: TGCGCCAGCAGGATGACGGGGTTGACAACTAATGAAAAACTGTTTTTT. Amino acid sequence: CASRMTGLTTNEKLFF. V is TRBV5-1 and J is TRBJ1-4; D ambiguous. The germline CDR1 and CDR2 sequences are SGHRS and YFSETQ. This CDR3 contains 16 residues. The germline V and J ends were trimmed by 5 bases and 0 bases, with 14 bases remaining between them.

The chain joins TRBV28 to TRBJ2-5, with a weak D call TRBD2 (6 bases). The CDR3 contains 14 residues. Trimming left V 7 bases short and J 3 bases short, with 15 bases between. CDR1 is MDHEN, CDR2 SYDVKM, per germline. For the CDR3, the DNA is TGTGCCAGCAACCAAGGGACTGCCAAAGAGACCCAGTACTTC. Protein: CASNQGTAKETQYF.

V and J are TRBV19 and TRBJ2-3; a weak D match, TRBD1 (5 bases). CDR3 length: 15 residues. CDR1 and CDR2 (germline): LNHDA, SQIVND (reference sequence). V was trimmed by 3 bases and J by 2 bases, leaving 12 bases between them. This chain's CDR3 is CASSIGQGNTDTQYF. Here the CDR3 DNA reads TGTGCCAGTAGTATCGGGCAGGGAAACACAGATACGCAGTATTTT.

There are a few counts of this clone. This chain uses TRBV10-3 with TRBJ2-5; 8 bases are shared with TRBD2. Trimming at V came to 0 bases and at J to 0 bases, leaving 3 bases not matched to a gene. The CDR3 runs to 16 residues. Germline values: CDR1 ENHRY, CDR2 SYGVKD. The CDR3 reads CAISESLGRDQETQYF. The CDR3 nucleotides read TGTGCCATCAGTGAGTCTCTCGGGAGGGACCAAGAGACCCAGTACTTC.

J is TRBJ2-1 and V is TRBV10-2; a weak D match, TRBD2 (6 bases). CDR3 size: 15 residues. Germline CDR1 WSHSY, CDR2 SAAADI. V shed 2 bases and J shed 10 bases, with 18 bases lying between them. The CDR3 coding sequence is TGCGCCAGCAGTGAGCCCGGAATGGCGGGACGGGAGCAGTTCTTC. It is translated as CASSEPGMAGREQFF.

This chain joins TRBV6-5 and TRBJ1-5, with 8 bases fitting TRBD1. J lost 6 bases, V lost 2 bases, and 0 bases had no gene match. In germline, CDR1 is MNHEY, CDR2 SVGAGI. This CDR3 comprises 13 residues. The CDR3 sequence: CASSYGQGQPQHF. The DNA for the CDR3 is TGTGCCAGCAGTTACGGACAGGGTCAGCCCCAGCATTTT.

DNA for the CDR3: TGTGCCAGCAGCTTTCTCCCGGGAGGCTCCTACGAGCAGTACTTC. It translates to CASSFLPGGSYEQYF. The chain links TRBV7-2 to TRBJ2-7; 7 positions match TRBD2. Trimming at V came to 3 bases and at J to 0 bases, leaving 5 bases not matched to a gene. CDR1 is SGHTA, CDR2 FQGNSA, per germline. The CDR3 totals 15 residues.

The chain is built from TRBV10-3 and TRBJ2-7; D remains ambiguous. The CDR3 length is 14 residues. Germline V gene sequence: CDR1 ENHRY, CDR2 SYGVKD. The V end lost 0 bases, the J end lost 4 bases, and 10 bases lay between the germline ends. The CDR3 DNA reads TGTGCCATCAGTGAGTCTGGCAGTTTTTACGAGCAGTACTTC. As protein: CAISESGSFYEQYF.

The chain recombines TRBV19 with TRBJ1-2; D is possibly TRBD1 (5 bases). Deletions cut 8 bases from V and 3 bases from J, with 10 bases between. Germline-derived CDR1 and CDR2 are LNHDA and SQIVND (reference sequence). This CDR3 has 12 amino acids. CDR3 amino acids: CASDSGDYGYTF. CDR3 bases: TGTGCCAGTGACTCGGGGGACTATGGCTACACCTTC.

The chain joins TRBV27 to TRBJ2-7, with 7 bases that match TRBD2. CDR1 is MNHEY and CDR2 is SMNVEV in the germline V gene (reference sequence). Unmatched junction bases numbered 9, after V lost 6 bases and J lost 1 base. The CDR3 sequence is 15 residues long. CDR3 amino acids: CASRGGLGGSYEQYF. The CDR3 DNA follows: TGTGCCAGCAGGGGGGGGTTGGGGGGATCCTACGAGCAGTACTTC.

CDR3 sequence reads: CASSPSGTRGGYTF. The CDR3 DNA is TGTGCCAGCTCACCATCCGGGACTCGGGGAGGCTACACCTTC. The rearrangement links TRBV18 to TRBJ1-2; D is possibly TRBD1 (5 bases). CDR1 KGHSH and CDR2 LQKENI come from the germline V gene. This CDR3 is 14 amino acids long. The V end was cut by 2 bases, the J end by 8 bases, with 15 bases between.

The chain recombines TRBV6-5 with TRBJ2-7; 7 bases align to TRBD1. Unmatched junction bases numbered 1, after V lost 4 bases and J lost 4 bases. The V gene's germline CDR1 is MNHEY and CDR2 SVGAGI. The CDR3 is 12 residues long. For the CDR3, the DNA is TGTGCCAGCAGTTTGGACAGGTACGAGCAGTACTTC. Translated, it gives CASSLDRYEQYF.

V usage is TRBV6-1 and J usage is TRBJ1-2, with D unresolved. The CDR3 has 16 residues. Trimming removed 1 base at V and 0 bases at J, with 12 bases between. Looked up from germline, CDR1 is MNHNS and CDR2 is SASEGT. CDR3 DNA: TGTGCCAGCAGTGAAGGCAGACAACTAGCTAACTATGGCTACACCTTC. Translation: CASSEGRQLANYGYTF.

V gene TRBV4-1 combines with J gene TRBJ2-5; D perhaps matches TRBD2 (7 bases). Trimming shortened V by 4 bases and J by 5 bases, and 17 bases separated the two germline ends. Germline CDR1 reads MGHRA; CDR2 reads YSYEKL. The CDR3 is 15 amino acids. The CDR3 nucleotides read TGCGCCAGCAGCCCCAACCCGGGGGGCGGGGAGACCCAGTACTTC. This gives the protein CASSPNPGGGETQYF.

This chain links TRBV10-3 with TRBJ2-3, with TRBD2 identical over 8 bases. CDR1 and CDR2 (germline): ENHRY, SYGVKD. The CDR3 loop spans 15 amino acids. Unmatched junction bases numbered 9, after V lost 3 bases and J lost 7 bases. CDR3 nucleotides: TGTGCCATCAGTGAAACTTTGCGGGGGGTTTATACGCAGTATTTT. It yields the protein CAISETLRGVYTQYF.

This clone showed up just once. This chain links TRBV6-1 with TRBJ1-3; TRBD1 is a possible D gene (6 bases). Germline assignment: CDR1 MNHNS and CDR2 SASEGT. The CDR3 has 14 amino acids. V was pared by 5 bases and J by 0 bases, with 8 bases between. CDR3 nucleotide sequence: TGTGCCAGCAGTTGGACAGTCTCTGGAAACACCATATATTTT. Translation gives CASSWTVSGNTIYF.

J is TRBJ2-1 and V is TRBV9, with a tentative D call TRBD2 (6 bases). The V gene's germline CDR1 is SGDLS and CDR2 YYNGEE. Trimming shortened V by 0 bases and J by 4 bases, and 14 bases separated the two germline ends. This CDR3 has 16 amino acids. CDR3 sequence (DNA): TGTGCCAGCAGCGTAGCTACGGCTAGCGAGTACAATGAGCAGTTCTTC. This codes for CASSVATASEYNEQFF.

The chain couples TRBV4-3 to TRBJ1-5, with D unclear. The CDR3 spans 14 residues. Germline CDR1 and CDR2: LGHNA and YSLEER. The germline V and J ends were trimmed by 4 bases and 4 bases, with 11 bases remaining between them. CDR3 sequence: CASSRAGLNQPQHF. The CDR3 DNA follows: TGCGCCAGCAGCCGAGCGGGTCTAAATCAGCCCCAGCATTTT.